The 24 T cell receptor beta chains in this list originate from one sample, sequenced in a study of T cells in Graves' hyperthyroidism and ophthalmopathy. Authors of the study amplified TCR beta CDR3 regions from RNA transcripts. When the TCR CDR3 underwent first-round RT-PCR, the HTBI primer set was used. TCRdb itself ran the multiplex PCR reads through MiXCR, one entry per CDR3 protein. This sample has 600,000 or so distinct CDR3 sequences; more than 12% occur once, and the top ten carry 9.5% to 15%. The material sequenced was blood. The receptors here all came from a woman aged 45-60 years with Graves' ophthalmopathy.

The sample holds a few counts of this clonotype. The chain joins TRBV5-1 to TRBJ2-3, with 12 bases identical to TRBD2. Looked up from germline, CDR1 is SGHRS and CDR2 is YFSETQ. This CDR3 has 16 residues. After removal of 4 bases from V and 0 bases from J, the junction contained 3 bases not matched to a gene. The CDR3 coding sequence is TGCGCCAGCAGCGGACTAGCGGGATCTAGCACAGATACGCAGTATTTT. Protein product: CASSGLAGSSTDTQYF. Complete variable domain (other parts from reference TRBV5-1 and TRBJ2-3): KAGVTQTPRYLIKTRGQQVTLSCSPISGHRSVSWYQQTPGQGLQFLFEYFSETQRNKGNFPGRFSGRQFSNSRSEMNVSTLELGDSALYLCASSGLAGSSTDTQYFGPGTRLTVL.

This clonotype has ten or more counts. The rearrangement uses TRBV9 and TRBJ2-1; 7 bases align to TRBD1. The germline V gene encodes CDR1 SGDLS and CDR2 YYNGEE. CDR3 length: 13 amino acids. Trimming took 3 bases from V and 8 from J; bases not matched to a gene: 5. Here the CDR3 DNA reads TGTGCCAGCAGCGACGACAGGGTCGATGAGCAGTTCTTC. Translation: CASSDDRVDEQFF. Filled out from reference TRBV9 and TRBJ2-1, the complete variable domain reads DSGVTQTPKHLITATGQRVTLRCSPRSGDLSVYWYQQSLDQGLQFLIQYYNGEERAKGNILERFSAQQFPDLHSELNLSSLELGDSALYFCASSDDRVDEQFFGPGTRLTVL.

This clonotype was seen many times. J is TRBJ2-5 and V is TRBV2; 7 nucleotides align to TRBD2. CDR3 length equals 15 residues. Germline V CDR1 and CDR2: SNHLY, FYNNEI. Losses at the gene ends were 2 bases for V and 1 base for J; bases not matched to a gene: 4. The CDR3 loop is CASSELRTSQETQYF. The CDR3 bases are TGTGCCAGCAGTGAATTACGGACTAGCCAAGAGACCCAGTACTTC.

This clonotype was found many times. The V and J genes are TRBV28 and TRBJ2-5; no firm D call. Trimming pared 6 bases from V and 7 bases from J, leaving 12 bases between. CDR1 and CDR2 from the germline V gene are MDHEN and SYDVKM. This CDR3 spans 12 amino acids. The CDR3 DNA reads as TGTGCCAGCAGCCCCGGGCACGGGACCCAGTACTTC. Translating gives CASSPGHGTQYF.

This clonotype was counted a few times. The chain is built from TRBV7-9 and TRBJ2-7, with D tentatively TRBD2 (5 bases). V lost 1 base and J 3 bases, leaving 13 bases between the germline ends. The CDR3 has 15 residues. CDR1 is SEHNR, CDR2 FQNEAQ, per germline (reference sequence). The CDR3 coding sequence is TGTGCCAGCAGCTTAGTTTCCGGGGAGTACTACGAGCAGTACTTC. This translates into CASSLVSGEYYEQYF.

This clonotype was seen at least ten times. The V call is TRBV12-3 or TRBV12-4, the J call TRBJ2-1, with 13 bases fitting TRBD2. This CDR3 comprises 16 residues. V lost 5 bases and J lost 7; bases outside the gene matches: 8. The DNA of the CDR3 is TGTGCCAGCAGTCCGATCGGGACTAGCGGGACGAATGAGCAGTTCTTC. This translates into CASSPIGTSGTNEQFF.

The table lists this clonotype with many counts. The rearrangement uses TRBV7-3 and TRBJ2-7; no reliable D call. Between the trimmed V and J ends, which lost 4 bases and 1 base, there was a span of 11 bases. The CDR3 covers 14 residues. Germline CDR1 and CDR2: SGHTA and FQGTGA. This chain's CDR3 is CASSSDSGSYEQYF. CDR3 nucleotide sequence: TGTGCCAGCAGCTCTGACTCGGGTTCCTACGAGCAGTACTTC.

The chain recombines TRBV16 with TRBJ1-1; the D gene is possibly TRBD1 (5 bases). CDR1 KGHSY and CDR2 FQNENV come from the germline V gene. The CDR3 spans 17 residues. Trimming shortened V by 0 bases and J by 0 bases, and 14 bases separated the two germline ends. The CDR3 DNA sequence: TGTGCCAGCAGCCAATCCGGCGCAGGGATTATGAACACTGAAGCTTTCTTT. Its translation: CASSQSGAGIMNTEAFF.

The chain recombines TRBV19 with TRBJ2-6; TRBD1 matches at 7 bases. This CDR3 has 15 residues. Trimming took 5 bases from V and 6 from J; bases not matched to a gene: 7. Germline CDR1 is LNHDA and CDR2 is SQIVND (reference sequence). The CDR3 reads CASSRQGWLANVLTF. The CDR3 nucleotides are TGTGCCAGTAGTCGACAGGGCTGGTTGGCCAACGTCCTGACTTTC. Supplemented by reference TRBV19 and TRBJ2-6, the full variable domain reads DGGITQSPKYLFRKEGQNVTLSCEQNLNHDAMYWYRQDPGQGLRLIYYSQIVNDFQKGDIAEGYSVSREKKESFPLTVTSAQKNPTAFYLCASSRQGWLANVLTFGAGSRLTVL.

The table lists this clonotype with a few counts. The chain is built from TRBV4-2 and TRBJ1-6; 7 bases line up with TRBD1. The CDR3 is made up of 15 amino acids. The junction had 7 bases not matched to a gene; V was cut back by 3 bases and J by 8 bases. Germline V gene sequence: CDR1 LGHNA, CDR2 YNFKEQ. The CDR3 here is CASSQAGTEDSPLHF. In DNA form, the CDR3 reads TGTGCCAGCAGCCAGGCCGGGACAGAGGATTCACCCCTCCACTTT.

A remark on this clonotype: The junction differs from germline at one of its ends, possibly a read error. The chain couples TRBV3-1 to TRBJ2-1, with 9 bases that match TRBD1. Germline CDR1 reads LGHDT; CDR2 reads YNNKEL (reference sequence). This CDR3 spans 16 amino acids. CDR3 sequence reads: CASSQVGGTGNNGQFF. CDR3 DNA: TGTGCCAGCAGCCAAGTTGGGGGGACAGGGAACAATGGGCAGTTCTTC.

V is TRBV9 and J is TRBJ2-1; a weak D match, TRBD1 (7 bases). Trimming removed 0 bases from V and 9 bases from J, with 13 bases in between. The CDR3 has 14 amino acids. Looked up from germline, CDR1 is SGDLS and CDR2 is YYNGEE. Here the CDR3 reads CASSVGSGGGEQFF. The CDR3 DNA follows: TGTGCCAGCAGCGTAGGGTCAGGGGGAGGTGAGCAGTTCTTC.

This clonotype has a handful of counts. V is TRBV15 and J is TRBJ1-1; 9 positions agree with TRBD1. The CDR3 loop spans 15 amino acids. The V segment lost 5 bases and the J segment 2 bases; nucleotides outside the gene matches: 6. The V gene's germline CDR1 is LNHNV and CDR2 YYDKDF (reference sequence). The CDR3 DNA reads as TGTGCCACCAGCGGTGGGACAGGGACAAACACTGAAGCTTTCTTT. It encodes CATSGGTGTNTEAFF. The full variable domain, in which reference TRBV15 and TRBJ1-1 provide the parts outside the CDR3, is DAMVIQNPRYQVTQFGKPVTLSCSQTLNHNVMYWYQQKSSQAPKLLFHYYDKDFNNEADTPDNFQSRRPNTSFCFLDIRSPGLGDTAMYLCATSGGTGTNTEAFFGQGTRLTVV.

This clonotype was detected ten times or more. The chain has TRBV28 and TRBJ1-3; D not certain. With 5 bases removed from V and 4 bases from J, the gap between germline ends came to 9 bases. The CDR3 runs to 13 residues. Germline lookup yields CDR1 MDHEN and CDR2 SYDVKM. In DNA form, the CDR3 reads TGTGCCAGCAGTATTCCGGGGGGAAACACCATATATTTT. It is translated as CASSIPGGNTIYF.

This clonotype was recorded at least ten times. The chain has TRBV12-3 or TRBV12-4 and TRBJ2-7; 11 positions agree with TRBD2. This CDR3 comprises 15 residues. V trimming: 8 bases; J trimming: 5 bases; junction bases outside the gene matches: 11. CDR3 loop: CASVPASGRTHEQYF. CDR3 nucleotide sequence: TGTGCCAGCGTACCCGCTAGCGGGAGGACCCACGAGCAGTACTTC.

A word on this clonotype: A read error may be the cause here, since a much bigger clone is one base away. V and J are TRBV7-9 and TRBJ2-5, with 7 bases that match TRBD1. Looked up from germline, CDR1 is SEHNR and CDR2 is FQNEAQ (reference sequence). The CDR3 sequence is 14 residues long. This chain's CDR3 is CASSLPQGEETLYF. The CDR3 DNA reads TGTGCCAGCAGCCTTCCCCAGGGGGAAGAGACCCTGTACTTC.

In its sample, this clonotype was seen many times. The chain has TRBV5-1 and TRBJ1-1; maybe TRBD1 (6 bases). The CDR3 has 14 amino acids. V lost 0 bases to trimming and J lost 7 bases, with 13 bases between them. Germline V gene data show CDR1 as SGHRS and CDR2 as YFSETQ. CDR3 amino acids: CASSLESRGNEAFF. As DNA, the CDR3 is TGCGCCAGCAGCTTGGAAAGCAGGGGTAATGAAGCTTTCTTT.

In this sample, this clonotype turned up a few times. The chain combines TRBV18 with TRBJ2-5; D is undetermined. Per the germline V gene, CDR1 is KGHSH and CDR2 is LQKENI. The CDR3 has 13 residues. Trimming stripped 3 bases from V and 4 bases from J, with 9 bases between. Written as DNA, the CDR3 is TGTGCCAGCTCACCTTATGGAAGAGAGACCCAGTACTTC. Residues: CASSPYGRETQYF. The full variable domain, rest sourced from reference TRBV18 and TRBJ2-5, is NAGVMQNPRHLVRRRGQEARLRCSPMKGHSHVYWYRQLPEEGLKFMVYLQKENIIDESGMPKERFSAEFPKEGPSILRIQQVVRGDSAAYFCASSPYGRETQYFGPGTRLLVL.

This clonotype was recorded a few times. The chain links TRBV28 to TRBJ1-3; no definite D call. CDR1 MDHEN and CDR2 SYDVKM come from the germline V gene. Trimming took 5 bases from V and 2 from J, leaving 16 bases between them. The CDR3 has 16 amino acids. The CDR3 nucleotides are TGTGCCAGCAGTGTCCAAACACGGTTAGCTGGAAACACCATATATTTT. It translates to CASSVQTRLAGNTIYF. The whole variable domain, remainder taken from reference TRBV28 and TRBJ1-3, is DVKVTQSSRYLVKRTGEKVFLECVQDMDHENMFWYRQDPGLGLRLIYFSYDVKMKEKGDIPEGYSVSREKKERFSLILESASTNQTSMYLCASSVQTRLAGNTIYFGEGSWLTVV.

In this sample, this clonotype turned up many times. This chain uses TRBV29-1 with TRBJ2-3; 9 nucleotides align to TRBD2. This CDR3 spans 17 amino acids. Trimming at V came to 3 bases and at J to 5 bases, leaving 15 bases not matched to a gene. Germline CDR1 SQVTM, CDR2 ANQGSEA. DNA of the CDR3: TGCAGCGTTGATGGTTTGGTAGCGGGAGAACGGAGAGATACGCAGTATTTT. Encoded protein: CSVDGLVAGERRDTQYF.

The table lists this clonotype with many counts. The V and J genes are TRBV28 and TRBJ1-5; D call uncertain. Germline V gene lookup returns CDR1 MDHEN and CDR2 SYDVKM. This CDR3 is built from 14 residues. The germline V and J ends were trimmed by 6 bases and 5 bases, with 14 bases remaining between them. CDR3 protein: CASSRTRPHQPQHF. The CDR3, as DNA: TGTGCCAGCAGCAGGACCCGACCTCATCAGCCCCAGCATTTT. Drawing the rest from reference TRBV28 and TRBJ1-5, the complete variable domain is DVKVTQSSRYLVKRTGEKVFLECVQDMDHENMFWYRQDPGLGLRLIYFSYDVKMKEKGDIPEGYSVSREKKERFSLILESASTNQTSMYLCASSRTRPHQPQHFGDGTRLSIL.

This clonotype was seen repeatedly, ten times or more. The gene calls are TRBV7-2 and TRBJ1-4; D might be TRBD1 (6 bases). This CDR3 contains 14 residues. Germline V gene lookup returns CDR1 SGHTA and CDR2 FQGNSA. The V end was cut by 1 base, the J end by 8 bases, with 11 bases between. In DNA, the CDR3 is TGTGCCAGCAGCTTAGGGGGGCTGGGGGAAAAACTGTTTTTT. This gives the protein CASSLGGLGEKLFF.

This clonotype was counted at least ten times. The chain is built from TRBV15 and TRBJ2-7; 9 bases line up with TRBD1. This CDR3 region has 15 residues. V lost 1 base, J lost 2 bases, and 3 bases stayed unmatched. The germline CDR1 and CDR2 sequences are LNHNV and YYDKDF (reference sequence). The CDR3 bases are TGTGCCACCAGCAGAGCCGGGACAGGGACCTACGAGCAGTACTTC. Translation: CATSRAGTGTYEQYF.

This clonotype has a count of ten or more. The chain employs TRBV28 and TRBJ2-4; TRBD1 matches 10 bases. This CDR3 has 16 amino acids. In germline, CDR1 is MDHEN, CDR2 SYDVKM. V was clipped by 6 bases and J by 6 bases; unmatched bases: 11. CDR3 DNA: TGTGCCAGCAGCCTCCTCGGTGGACAGGGGGGAAACATTCAGTACTTC. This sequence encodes CASSLLGGQGGNIQYF.